This T cell receptor (beta chain) was obtained from a study of T cell responses to AZD1222 COVID-19 vaccine. Study-wide context: Whether given at about 4 or about 12 weeks, second doses were pooled.

Turning to this clone: Its specificity is unknown.

The CDR3 length is 13 residues. V was trimmed by 2 bases and J by 9 bases, leaving 14 bases between them. Germline V gene lookup returns CDR1 LGHDT and CDR2 YNNKEL (reference sequence). Assay used: immunoSEQ multiplex PCR; TCRdb lists only in-frame clones, some missing. The profile shows 150,000 or so clones, 92% of them singletons. Whole-study findings and limits: White British people made up most donors, females outnumbered males, and clonal diversity was possibly underestimated. CD4 TCRs linked to vaccination spanned spike, dominating at 160-218 and 743-854.

The receptor comes from an adult in good health. Sequences were derived from peripheral blood, sampled on day 0 of AZD1222 vaccination. This chain joins TRBV3-1 (or the pseudogene TRBV3-2) and TRBJ2-7; TRBD1 or TRBD2 may be the D gene (7 bases each). Written as DNA, the CDR3 is TGTGCCAGCAGCCAAAAGGGGGGGGACAGGCAGTACTTC. Protein sequence: CASSQKGGDRQYF.